A single sample gave rise to the 8 T cell receptor beta chains below, sequenced in a study of neurological immune-mediated disorders. A single record per CDR3 protein comes from TCRdb applying MiXCR to the 5' RACE reads. The sample lists about 46,000 distinct CDR3 sequences, roughly 2% seen once, with 2% to 2.5% in the top ten. Source material: PBMCs. Every receptor here comes from a woman between 40 and 50 years old with multiple sclerosis.

This clonotype was recorded at least ten times. The chain employs TRBV15 and TRBJ2-3; D is unclear. The CDR3 is 14 residues long. CDR1 and CDR2 from the germline V gene are LNHNV and YYDKDF (reference sequence). Trimming removed 6 bases at V and 0 bases at J, with 10 bases between. The CDR3 DNA follows: TGTGCCACCAGTCCCACTCGAAGCACAGATACGCAGTATTTT. It is translated as CATSPTRSTDTQYF.

At least ten counts were recorded for this clonotype. The chain has TRBV4-2 and TRBJ2-2, with D tentatively TRBD1 (6 bases). V was shortened by 3 bases and J by 5 bases, with 10 bases between the two germline ends. This CDR3 is 14 amino acids long. CDR1 is LGHNA, CDR2 YNFKEQ, per germline. This CDR3 is CASSQHRETGELFF. For the CDR3, the DNA is TGTGCCAGCAGCCAGCACAGGGAAACCGGGGAGCTGTTTTTT.

This clonotype was picked up many times. The genes are TRBV5-1 and TRBJ1-1; 11 nucleotides line up with TRBD1. The germline V gene has CDR1 SGHRS and CDR2 YFSETQ. J lost 5 bases, V lost 2 bases, and 5 bases had no gene match. The CDR3 runs to 15 residues. The CDR3 loop reads CASSFTGTGGTEAFF. The CDR3 DNA follows: TGCGCCAGCAGCTTTACCGGGACAGGGGGAACTGAAGCTTTCTTT.

The table lists this clonotype with many counts. The chain joins TRBV20-1 to TRBJ1-1; 8 bases match TRBD1. The germline V gene encodes CDR1 DFQATT and CDR2 SNEGSKA (reference sequence). The CDR3 runs 16 residues. V shed 6 bases, J shed 2 bases, and the junction held 14 bases outside the gene matches. The CDR3 sequence is CSAAIQGARANTEAFF. For the CDR3, the DNA is TGCAGTGCCGCGATCCAGGGGGCCCGGGCAAACACTGAAGCTTTCTTT.

This sequence joins TRBV5-1 and TRBJ2-2, with D unresolved. Germline V gives CDR1 SGHRS, CDR2 YFSETQ. This CDR3 spans 12 amino acids. The V end was cut by 5 bases, the J end by 8 bases, with 10 bases between. The CDR3 reads CASRKSSGELFF. The CDR3 coding sequence is TGCGCCAGCAGGAAGTCGTCGGGGGAGCTGTTTTTT.

Ten or more counts support this clonotype. The rearrangement joins TRBV21-1 to TRBJ1-2; the listed D gene, TRBD1, was not tested against the DNA. TRBV21-1 is annotated as a pseudogene. This CDR3 has 14 amino acids. This CDR3 is CASSKRGQGAGYTF. DNA of the CDR3: TGTGCCAGCAGCAAAAGGGGACAGGGGGCTGGCTACACCTTC.

This clonotype has ten or more counts. The chain joins TRBV5-1 to TRBJ1-1; D uncertain. Per the germline V gene, CDR1 is SGHRS and CDR2 is YFSETQ. This CDR3 comprises 13 residues. V lost 0 bases and J lost 4, with 7 bases in between. The CDR3, as DNA: TGCGCCAGCAGCTTGGTAATGTTCACTGAAGCTTTCTTT. It codes for CASSLVMFTEAFF.

The sample holds many counts of this clonotype. The chain carries TRBV10-3 and TRBJ2-3; 12 nucleotides line up with TRBD2. Unmatched junction bases numbered 7, after V lost 7 bases and J lost 5 bases. This CDR3 spans 15 amino acids. The germline gives CDR1 ENHRY, CDR2 SYGVKD. CDR3 sequence reads: CAINPSGGAIDTQYF. The CDR3 DNA follows: TGTGCCATCAACCCTAGCGGGGGGGCTATAGATACGCAGTATTTT.